A single sample gave rise to the 8 T cell receptor beta chains below, sequenced in a study of CD8 T cells in Susac syndrome. RNA, at roughly 0.5 to 1 ug, was reverse transcribed with random hexamers. TCRdb passed the immunoSEQ multiplex PCR reads through MiXCR, listing each CDR3 protein once. Among about 19,000 distinct CDR3 sequences listed, 90% to 95% were seen once. Material: CD8+ T cells from PBMCs. The receptor set was obtained from a human donor in good health.

The CDR3 region is CASSYFDPTGDTQYF. The CDR3 coding sequence is TGTGCCAGCAGTTACTTTGACCCCACGGGCGATACGCAGTATTTT. The chain has TRBV6-5 and TRBJ2-3; D not certain. The CDR3 runs 15 residues. Trimming left V 1 base short and J 6 bases short, with 14 bases between. CDR1 and CDR2 (germline): MNHEY, SVGAGI.

The chain recombines TRBV5-4 with TRBJ1-1, with D perhaps matching TRBD1 (6 bases). CDR1 and CDR2 (germline): SGHNT, YYREEE (reference sequence). V was shortened by 0 bases and J by 7 bases, with 10 bases between the two germline ends. This CDR3 is built from 13 residues. The CDR3 DNA reads TGTGCCAGCAGCTTGGAGAAAGGGGGTGAAGCTTTCTTT. Translating gives CASSLEKGGEAFF. Using reference TRBV5-4 and TRBJ1-1 for the parts outside the CDR3, the full variable domain is ETGVTQSPTHLIKTRGQQVTLRCSSQSGHNTVSWYQQALGQGPQFIFQYYREEENGRGNFPPRFSGLQFPNYSSELNVNALELDDSALYLCASSLEKGGEAFFGQGTRLTVV.

This chain links TRBV6-5 with TRBJ2-2, with unresolved D. Deletions cut 0 bases from V and 6 bases from J, with 8 bases between. The CDR3 consists of 14 residues. Germline loops: CDR1 MNHEY, CDR2 SVGAGI. The DNA of the CDR3 is TGTGCCAGCAGTTACTCGGGGTTCTCCGGGGAGCTGTTTTTT. Translation gives CASSYSGFSGELFF.

The J gene is TRBJ2-1, the V gene TRBV7-9, with D perhaps TRBD1 (5 bases). Germline V gene data show CDR1 as SEHNR and CDR2 as FQNEAQ (reference sequence). V dropped 8 bases and J dropped 6 bases, with 20 bases sitting between them. This CDR3 comprises 15 residues. CDR3 DNA sequence: TGTGCCAGCGAACGGCTAGGGGCAGCAGGCAATGAGCAGTTCTTC. Protein sequence: CASERLGAAGNEQFF.

The chain links TRBV5-4 to TRBJ1-6; D is uncertain. Germline CDR1 SGHNT, CDR2 YYREEE (reference sequence). Trimming stripped 4 bases from V and 7 bases from J, with 6 bases between. The CDR3 contains 12 residues. The CDR3 nucleotides read TGTGCCAGCAGCATTGGGAATTCACCCCTCCACTTT. Translated: CASSIGNSPLHF.

The chain has TRBV28 and TRBJ2-2; either TRBD1 or TRBD2 may supply D (5 bases each). The CDR3 is 15 residues long. Trimming removed 3 bases at V and 2 bases at J, with 10 bases between. Germline V CDR1 and CDR2: MDHEN, SYDVKM. The CDR3: CASSFHGANTGELFF. Written as DNA, the CDR3 is TGTGCCAGCAGTTTTCACGGGGCCAACACCGGGGAGCTGTTTTTT.

The gene calls are TRBV7-2 and TRBJ2-1; 14 bases agree with TRBD2. Germline CDR1 is SGHTA and CDR2 is FQGNSA. CDR3 length: 15 amino acids. J was trimmed by 6 bases and V by 5 bases; bases with no gene match: 3. The CDR3 loop is CASSPGLAGANEQFF. The CDR3 bases are TGTGCCAGCAGCCCGGGACTAGCGGGAGCCAATGAGCAGTTCTTC. Based on the CDR3 plus reference TRBV7-2 and TRBJ2-1, the full variable domain is GAGVSQSPSNKVTEKGKDVELRCDPISGHTALYWYRQSLGQGLEFLIYFQGNSAPDKSGLPSDRFSAERTGGSVSTLTIQRTQQEDSAVYLCASSPGLAGANEQFFGPGTRLTVL.

The V call is TRBV6-5, the J call TRBJ1-2; possible D gene TRBD1, 5 bases. Between the trimmed V and J ends, which lost 2 bases and 6 bases, there was a span of 10 bases. The germline gives CDR1 MNHEY, CDR2 SVGAGI. The CDR3 is 13 amino acids. The CDR3 DNA reads TGTGCCAGCAGTTACGGCTCAGGGAATGGCTACACCTTC. This sequence encodes CASSYGSGNGYTF.